This entry is about one T cell receptor (beta chain). Antigen unknown. This specimen belongs to a study of radiotherapy plus CTLA-4 blockade in lung cancer. Study context: Among patients, over 15% showed objective responses, and around 30% had disease control. Notes on the study in general: Among reported predictors of response, early blood T cell clone dynamics with interferon-beta performed best. TCR clones from tumors expanded in blood after radiotherapy plus ipilimumab.

Participants had chemo-refractory metastatic non-small-cell lung cancer and were treated with focal radiation plus ipilimumab CTLA-4 blockade. With 2 bases removed from V and 2 bases from J, the gap between germline ends came to 15 bases. The CDR3 runs 17 residues. Germline V gives CDR1 MDHEN, CDR2 SYDVKM. Clones were read by immunoSEQ multiplex PCR, and TCRdb kept only the in-frame ones, dropping some. In the table there are about 31,000 clones, 60% to 75% of which are singletons. The source is a human donor with non-small cell lung cancer whose response to radiotherapy plus ipilimumab could not be evaluated. J is TRBJ2-2 and V is TRBV28, with unresolved D. Sequences were derived from peripheral blood, sampled from a patient treated with radiotherapy plus ipilimumab. CDR3 sequence (DNA): TGTGCCAGCAGTTTACTCGTTATGTCGGTCAACACCGGGGAGCTGTTTTTT. Translation: CASSLLVMSVNTGELFF.